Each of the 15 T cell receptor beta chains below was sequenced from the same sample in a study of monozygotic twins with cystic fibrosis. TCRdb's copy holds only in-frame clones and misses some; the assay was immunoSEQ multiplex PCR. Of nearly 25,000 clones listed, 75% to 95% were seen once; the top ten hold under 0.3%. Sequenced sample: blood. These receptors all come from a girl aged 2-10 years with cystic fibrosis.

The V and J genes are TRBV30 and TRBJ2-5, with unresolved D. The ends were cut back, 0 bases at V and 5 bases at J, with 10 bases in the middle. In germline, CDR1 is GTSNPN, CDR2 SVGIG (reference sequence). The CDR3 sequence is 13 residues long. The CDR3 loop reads CAWSVGSTETQYF. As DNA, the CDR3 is TGTGCCTGGAGTGTAGGCAGTACGGAGACCCAGTACTTC.

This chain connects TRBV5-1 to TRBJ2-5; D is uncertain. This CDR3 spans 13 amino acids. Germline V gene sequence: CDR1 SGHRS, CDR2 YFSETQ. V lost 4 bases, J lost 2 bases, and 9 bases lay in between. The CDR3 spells CASSLVQQETQYF. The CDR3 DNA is TGCGCCAGCAGCCTAGTCCAGCAAGAGACCCAGTACTTC.

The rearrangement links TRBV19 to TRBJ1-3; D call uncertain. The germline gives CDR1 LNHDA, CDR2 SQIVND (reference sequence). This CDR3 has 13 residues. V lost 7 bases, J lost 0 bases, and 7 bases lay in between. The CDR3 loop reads CASKESSGNTIYF. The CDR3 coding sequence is TGTGCCAGTAAAGAGAGCTCTGGAAACACCATATATTTT.

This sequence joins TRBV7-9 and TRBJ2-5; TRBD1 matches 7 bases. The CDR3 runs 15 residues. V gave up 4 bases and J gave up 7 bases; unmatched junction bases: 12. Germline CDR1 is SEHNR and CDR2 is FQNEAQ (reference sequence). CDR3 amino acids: CASSSTGQASGTQYF. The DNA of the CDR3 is TGTGCCAGCAGCTCGACCGGACAGGCGTCAGGGACCCAGTACTTC.

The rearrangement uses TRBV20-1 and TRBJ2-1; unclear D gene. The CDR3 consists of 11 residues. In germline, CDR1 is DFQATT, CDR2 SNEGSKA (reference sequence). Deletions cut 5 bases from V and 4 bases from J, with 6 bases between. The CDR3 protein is CSAVRYNEQFF. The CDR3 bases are TGCAGTGCTGTACGGTACAATGAGCAGTTCTTC.

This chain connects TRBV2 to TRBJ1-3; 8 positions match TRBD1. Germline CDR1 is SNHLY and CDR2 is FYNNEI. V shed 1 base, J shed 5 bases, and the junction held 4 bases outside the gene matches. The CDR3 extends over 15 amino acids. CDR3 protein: CASSEDGQGRNTIYF. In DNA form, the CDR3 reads TGTGCCAGCAGTGAAGACGGACAGGGCCGAAACACCATATATTTT.

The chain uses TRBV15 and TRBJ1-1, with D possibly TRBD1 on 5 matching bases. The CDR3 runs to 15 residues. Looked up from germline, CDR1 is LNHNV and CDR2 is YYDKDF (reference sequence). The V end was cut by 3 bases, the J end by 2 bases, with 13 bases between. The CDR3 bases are TGTGCCACCAGCAGCGGGGCGCGTTCAAACACTGAAGCTTTCTTT. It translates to CATSSGARSNTEAFF. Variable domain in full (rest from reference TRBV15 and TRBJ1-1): DAMVIQNPRYQVTQFGKPVTLSCSQTLNHNVMYWYQQKSSQAPKLLFHYYDKDFNNEADTPDNFQSRRPNTSFCFLDIRSPGLGDTAMYLCATSSGARSNTEAFFGQGTRLTVV.

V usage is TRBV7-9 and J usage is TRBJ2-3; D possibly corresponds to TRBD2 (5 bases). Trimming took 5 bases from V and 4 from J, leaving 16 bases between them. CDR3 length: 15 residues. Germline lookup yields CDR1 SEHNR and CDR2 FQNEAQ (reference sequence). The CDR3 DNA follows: TGTGCCAGCAGCCGGGGTCGAGAGGCGGCAGATACGCAGTATTTT. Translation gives CASSRGREAADTQYF.

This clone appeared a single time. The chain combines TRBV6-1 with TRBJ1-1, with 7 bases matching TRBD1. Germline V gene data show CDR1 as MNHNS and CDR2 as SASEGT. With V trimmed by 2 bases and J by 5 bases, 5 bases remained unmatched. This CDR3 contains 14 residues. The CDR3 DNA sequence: TGTGCCAGCAGTGAACAGGGGGGGGATACTGAAGCTTTCTTT. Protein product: CASSEQGGDTEAFF.

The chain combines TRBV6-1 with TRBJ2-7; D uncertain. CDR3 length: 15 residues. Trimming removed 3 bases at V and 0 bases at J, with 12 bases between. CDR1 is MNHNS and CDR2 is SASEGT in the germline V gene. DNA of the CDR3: TGTGCCAGCAGTGAGTGGCAGGCGTTCTCCTACGAGCAGTACTTC. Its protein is CASSEWQAFSYEQYF.

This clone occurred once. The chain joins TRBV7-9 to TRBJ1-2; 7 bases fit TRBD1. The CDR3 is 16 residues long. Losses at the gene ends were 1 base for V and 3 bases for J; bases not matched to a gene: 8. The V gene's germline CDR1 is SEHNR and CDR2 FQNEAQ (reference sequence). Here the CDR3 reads CASSLEGARAHYGYTF. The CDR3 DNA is TGTGCCAGCAGCTTAGAGGGGGCCAGGGCCCACTATGGCTACACCTTC.

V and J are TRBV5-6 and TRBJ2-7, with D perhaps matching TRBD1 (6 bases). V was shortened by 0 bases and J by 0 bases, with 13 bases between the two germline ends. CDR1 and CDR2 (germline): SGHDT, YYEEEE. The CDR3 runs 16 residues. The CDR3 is CASSLVGQGSSYEQYF. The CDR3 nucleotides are TGTGCCAGCAGCTTGGTTGGTCAGGGGTCCTCCTACGAGCAGTACTTC.

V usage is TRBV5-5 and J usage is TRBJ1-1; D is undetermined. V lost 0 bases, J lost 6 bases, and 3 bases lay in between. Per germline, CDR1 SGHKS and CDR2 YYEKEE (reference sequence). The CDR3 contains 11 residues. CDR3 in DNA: TGTGCCAGCAGCTTGGTCGCTGAAGCTTTCTTT. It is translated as CASSLVAEAFF.

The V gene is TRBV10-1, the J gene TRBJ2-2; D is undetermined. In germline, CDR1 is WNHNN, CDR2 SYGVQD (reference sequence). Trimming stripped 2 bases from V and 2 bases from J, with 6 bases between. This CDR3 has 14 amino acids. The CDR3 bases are TGCGCCAGCAGTGAGGGGGTTAACACCGGGGAGCTGTTTTTT. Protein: CASSEGVNTGELFF.

The CDR3 sequence: CASSPRRNHYGYTF. The CDR3 DNA reads as TGTGCCAGCAGCCCGCGGCGGAACCACTATGGCTACACCTTC. This rearrangement joins TRBV2 to TRBJ1-2; D is uncertain. Germline V gene lookup returns CDR1 SNHLY and CDR2 FYNNEI. The CDR3 is made up of 14 amino acids. Trimming removed 6 bases from V and 3 bases from J, with 14 bases in between.